This T cell receptor beta chain was recorded in a study of shared clonotypes between healthy human individuals. Study-wide context: Plates per donor: three CD4 naive, three CD4 memory, two CD8 naive, one CD8 memory. Points from the study as a whole: The study found about 5% of naive CD4 clonotypes shared across a few donors.

Remarks on this clone: Its antigen is not known.

The CDR3 is 16 amino acids. Germline V gives CDR1 SGHTA, CDR2 FQGNSA. J lost 7 bases, V lost 1 base, and 7 bases had no gene match. Only in-frame clones appear in the TCRdb table, and some are missing; sequencing was by immunoSEQ multiplex PCR. This table holds hundreds of thousands of clones, roughly 84% found once. CD8 memory fractions consisted of CD45RO+ and CCR7-negative CD45RA+ TemRA cells together. The sample was memory CD8+ T cells sorted from blood. Subset of the sample: CD45RO+ cells pooled with CCR7-negative TemRA cells. The chain combines TRBV7-2 with TRBJ2-4; TRBD1 agrees at 10 bases. The TCR was taken from a man aged 18 to 30 in good health. The chain's CDR3 is CASSLDGTGAWNIQYF. CDR3 coding DNA: TGTGCCAGCAGCTTAGATGGGACAGGGGCATGGAACATTCAGTACTTC.